Shown below are 31 T cell receptor beta chains from a single sample sequenced in a study of blood T cell repertoires in COVID-19 (dated by TCRdb to the early 2020s). Libraries were made using the immunoSEQ multiplex PCR assay. The clones in this table, taken by TCRdb from immuneACCESS, are in-frame only. Not every clone is retained; where verified, under half of the shortfall comes from an unresolved V gene, and the cause of the rest is unknown. Present in this sample are under 200,000 clones, 88% of which were seen just once. 2% to 2.5% of the sample is taken by the ten largest. Sequencing was performed on peripheral blood. The receptors here all came from a man aged 50-59 years who had recovered from COVID-19.

The chain recombines TRBV9 with TRBJ2-1; a weak D match, TRBD2 (5 bases). V dropped 3 bases and J dropped 0 bases, with 10 bases sitting between them. This CDR3 contains 15 residues. Germline loops: CDR1 SGDLS, CDR2 YYNGEE. Written as DNA, the CDR3 is TGTGCCAGCAGCGGGACTCGGAGCTCCTACAATGAGCAGTTCTTC. It specifies CASSGTRSSYNEQFF.

This sequence joins TRBV27 and TRBJ2-2; 11 nucleotides line up with TRBD1. The CDR3 length is 14 residues. Per the germline V gene, CDR1 is MNHEY and CDR2 is SMNVEV (reference sequence). V lost 7 bases to trimming and J lost 5 bases; unmatched junction nucleotides: 3. The CDR3 DNA reads TGTGCCAGCAAAAGGGACAGGGGGACCGGGGAGCTGTTTTTT. It encodes CASKRDRGTGELFF.

This clone was found a few times. V and J are TRBV5-1 and TRBJ2-2, with 14 positions matching TRBD2. Germline CDR1 and CDR2: SGHRS and YFSETQ. This CDR3 contains 18 residues. Trimming cost V 2 bases and J 6 bases; bases outside gene matches: 9. CDR3 bases: TGCGCCAGCAGCTTTTCGGGACTAGCGGGGGCCGGAGCCGGGGAGCTGTTTTTT. Translating gives CASSFSGLAGAGAGELFF. Filled out from reference TRBV5-1 and TRBJ2-2, the complete variable domain reads KAGVTQTPRYLIKTRGQQVTLSCSPISGHRSVSWYQQTPGQGLQFLFEYFSETQRNKGNFPGRFSGRQFSNSRSEMNVSTLELGDSALYLCASSFSGLAGAGAGELFFGEGSRLTVL.

This clone was counted a single time. The chain employs TRBV18 and TRBJ1-4, with TRBD1 identical over 8 bases. After removal of 3 bases from V and 4 bases from J, the junction contained 4 bases not matched to a gene. CDR3 length: 15 amino acids. Germline CDR1 is KGHSH and CDR2 is LQKENI. As DNA, the CDR3 is TGTGCCAGCTCACCTCGGGACAGGCTTAATGAAAAACTGTTTTTT. Translation: CASSPRDRLNEKLFF.

The chain recombines TRBV19 with TRBJ2-3; 8 bases fit TRBD1. The germline V gene encodes CDR1 LNHDA and CDR2 SQIVND (reference sequence). This CDR3 contains 15 residues. V was pared by 7 bases and J by 4 bases, with 10 bases of the junction left unmatched. The CDR3 here is CASTRAGQGADTQYF. In DNA form, the CDR3 reads TGTGCCAGTACAAGAGCCGGACAGGGCGCAGATACGCAGTATTTT.

V and J are TRBV28 and TRBJ1-2; TRBD1 might be the D (6 bases). The CDR3 extends over 13 amino acids. V dropped 2 bases and J dropped 4 bases, with 8 bases sitting between them. Germline V gives CDR1 MDHEN, CDR2 SYDVKM. CDR3 in amino acids: CASSLTGSYGYTF. The CDR3 coding sequence is TGTGCCAGCAGTTTAACAGGGTCCTATGGCTACACCTTC.

V and J are TRBV7-2 and TRBJ2-5; D may be TRBD2 (5 bases). Germline V gene lookup returns CDR1 SGHTA and CDR2 FQGNSA. This CDR3 comprises 15 residues. Trimming removed 1 base from V and 2 bases from J, with 11 bases in between. The CDR3 sequence: CASSLGGSGQETQYF. The CDR3, as DNA: TGTGCCAGCAGCTTAGGAGGGAGCGGACAAGAGACCCAGTACTTC.

The chain carries TRBV3-1 (or the pseudogene TRBV3-2) and TRBJ2-1; D possibly corresponds to TRBD1 (5 bases). Germline assignment: CDR1 LGHDT and CDR2 YNNKEL (reference sequence). The germline V and J ends were trimmed by 0 bases and 5 bases, with 8 bases remaining between them. CDR3 length: 14 amino acids. CDR3 amino acids: CASSQDAGNNEQFF. CDR3 coding DNA: TGTGCCAGCAGCCAAGACGCAGGGAACAATGAGCAGTTCTTC.

V gene TRBV9 combines with J gene TRBJ1-1; possibly TRBD1 for D (6 bases). V gave up 0 bases and J gave up 2 bases, with 11 bases separating them. Germline V gives CDR1 SGDLS, CDR2 YYNGEE. The CDR3 totals 15 residues. CDR3 residues: CASSVAPGVNTEAFF. CDR3 coding DNA: TGTGCCAGCAGCGTAGCTCCAGGGGTAAACACTGAAGCTTTCTTT.

The chain combines TRBV12-3 or TRBV12-4 with TRBJ1-1; D perhaps matches TRBD1 (6 bases). The CDR3 loop spans 13 amino acids. V gave up 8 bases and J gave up 2 bases, with 12 bases separating them. The CDR3 spells CASLRQVNTEAFF. CDR3 DNA: TGTGCCAGCCTCCGACAGGTCAACACTGAAGCTTTCTTT.

This rearrangement joins TRBV5-1 to TRBJ2-1; 9 bases fit TRBD1. V was clipped by 0 bases and J by 8 bases; unmatched bases: 0. Germline assignment: CDR1 SGHRS and CDR2 YFSETQ. The CDR3 length is 13 residues. CDR3 sequence: CASSLGTGDEQFF. The DNA for the CDR3 is TGCGCCAGCAGCTTGGGGACAGGGGATGAGCAGTTCTTC.

The chain combines TRBV7-6 with TRBJ1-6; a possible D gene is TRBD1 (6 bases). V was clipped by 8 bases and J by 14 bases, with 19 bases between them. The CDR3 runs to 13 residues. The germline gives CDR1 SGHVS, CDR2 FNYEAQ. The CDR3 protein is CASSERAPGALHF. In nucleotides, the CDR3 is TGTGCCAGCTCGGAACGCGCCCCAGGGGCCCTCCACTTT. The full variable domain, rest sourced from reference TRBV7-6 and TRBJ1-6, is GAGVSQSPRYKVTKRGQDVALRCDPISGHVSLYWYRQALGQGPEFLTYFNYEAQQDKSGLPNDRFSAERPEGSISTLTIQRTEQRDSAMYRCASSERAPGALHFGNGTRLTVT.

The chain employs TRBV6-6 and TRBJ1-2; TRBD1 is a possible D gene (5 bases). This CDR3 comprises 12 residues. Germline assignment: CDR1 MNHNY and CDR2 SVGAGI (reference sequence). With 4 bases removed from V and 5 bases from J, the gap between germline ends came to 8 bases. CDR3 protein: CASSLGLYGYTF. CDR3 DNA: TGTGCCAGCAGTTTGGGACTGTATGGCTACACCTTC.

This chain uses TRBV10-1 with TRBJ2-4; D might be TRBD2 (5 bases). The V gene lost 3 bases and the J gene lost 1 base, with 13 bases spanning the gap. The CDR3 has 16 amino acids. Germline V gene lookup returns CDR1 WNHNN and CDR2 SYGVQD (reference sequence). The CDR3 nucleotides are TGCGCCAGCAGTGATGGTTCGGGGTTTGCCAAAAACATTCAGTACTTC. As protein: CASSDGSGFAKNIQYF.

This clone was counted once. The V call is TRBV3-1 (or the pseudogene TRBV3-2), the J call TRBJ1-5; 9 bases fit TRBD1. The V gene end was trimmed by 1 base and the J gene end by 7 bases; junction bases not matched to a gene: 8. Germline V gene lookup returns CDR1 LGHDT and CDR2 YNNKEL (reference sequence). The CDR3 runs to 16 residues. In DNA form, the CDR3 reads TGTGCCAGCAGCCAAGGGACAGGGGCAACCGGACAGCCCCAGCATTTT. The encoded protein is CASSQGTGATGQPQHF.

The chain links TRBV7-9 to TRBJ1-2, with D tentatively TRBD1 (6 bases). Looked up from germline, CDR1 is SEHNR and CDR2 is FQNEAQ (reference sequence). Trimming removed 4 bases at V and 7 bases at J, with 22 bases between. The CDR3 length is 16 residues. The DNA of the CDR3 is TGTGCCAGCAGCTCTAGTGGGGGGGGCGCTTCCCCTGGCTACACCTTC. It codes for CASSSSGGGASPGYTF.

This clone was seen a few times. This sample includes further DNA sequences coding for the same CDR3. The rearrangement uses TRBV5-4 and TRBJ2-7, with a weak D call TRBD2 (5 bases). Trimming left V 0 bases short and J 7 bases short, with 8 bases between. The CDR3 sequence is 12 residues long. CDR1 and CDR2 (germline): SGHNT, YYREEE (reference sequence). The CDR3 sequence: CASSLAGREQYF. The CDR3 coding sequence is TGTGCCAGCAGCTTGGCGGGGAGAGAGCAGTACTTC.

The gene calls are TRBV29-1 and TRBJ1-1, with TRBD1 matching 7 bases. Germline V gene sequence: CDR1 SQVTM, CDR2 ANQGSEA. Unmatched junction bases numbered 7, after V lost 8 bases and J lost 1 base. CDR3 length equals 13 residues. The CDR3 DNA sequence: TGCAGCTATCTACAGGGGACGAACACTGAAGCTTTCTTT. Its translation is CSYLQGTNTEAFF.

This clone was recorded a few times. This chain joins TRBV12-3 or TRBV12-4 and TRBJ1-1; 7 bases are shared with TRBD1. V shed 3 bases, J shed 8 bases, and the junction held 3 bases outside the gene matches. This CDR3 spans 12 amino acids. This CDR3 reads CASSLTGKEAFF. CDR3 nucleotides: TGTGCCAGCAGTTTGACAGGGAAGGAAGCTTTCTTT.

The chain links TRBV5-4 to TRBJ1-2, with 10 bases fitting TRBD1. The germline CDR1 and CDR2 sequences are SGHNT and YYREEE (reference sequence). The length of the CDR3 is 15 residues. The V segment lost 3 bases and the J segment 8 bases; nucleotides outside the gene matches: 10. The CDR3, as DNA: TGTGCCAGCAGCTCTCCCGACAGGGGGCTTAAAGGCTACACCTTC. This translates into CASSSPDRGLKGYTF. Together with reference TRBV5-4 and TRBJ1-2, the CDR3 gives the full variable domain: ETGVTQSPTHLIKTRGQQVTLRCSSQSGHNTVSWYQQALGQGPQFIFQYYREEENGRGNFPPRFSGLQFPNYSSELNVNALELDDSALYLCASSSPDRGLKGYTFGSGTRLTVV.

V and J are TRBV24-1 and TRBJ1-2; D is uncertain. CDR3 length equals 14 residues. Trimming shortened V by 2 bases and J by 5 bases, and 11 bases separated the two germline ends. The germline CDR1 and CDR2 sequences are KGHDR and SFDVKD. The chain's CDR3 is CATSDSSQIYGYTF. CDR3 DNA sequence: TGTGCCACCAGTGATTCGTCGCAGATATATGGCTACACCTTC.

In DNA form, the CDR3 reads TGTGCCAGCAGCTCAGGGACTAGCGGGAGCGAGCAGTACTTC. Residues: CASSSGTSGSEQYF. The rearrangement links TRBV13 to TRBJ2-7, with 14 positions matching TRBD2. Looked up from germline, CDR1 is PRHDT and CDR2 is FYEKMQ (reference sequence). Trimming took 4 bases from V and 6 from J; bases not matched to a gene: 2. The CDR3 runs to 14 residues. The full variable domain, completed using reference TRBV13 and TRBJ2-7, is AAGVIQSPRHLIKEKRETATLKCYPIPRHDTVYWYQQGPGQDPQFLISFYEKMQSDKGSIPDRFSAQQFSDYHSELNMSSLELGDSALYFCASSSGTSGSEQYFGPGTRLTVT.

The rearrangement joins TRBV18 to TRBJ2-3; a weak D match, TRBD1 (6 bases). Trimming stripped 6 bases from V and 0 bases from J, with 19 bases between. The CDR3 has 17 amino acids. The germline gives CDR1 KGHSH, CDR2 LQKENI. The DNA for the CDR3 is TGTGCCAGCTCGGTAGAACAGGGATTTGGGAGCACAGATACGCAGTATTTT. Protein product: CASSVEQGFGSTDTQYF.

This chain connects TRBV24-1 to TRBJ2-2; perhaps TRBD2 as D (5 bases). V lost 5 bases and J 6 bases, leaving 9 bases between the germline ends. Germline V gives CDR1 KGHDR, CDR2 SFDVKD. The CDR3 runs 13 residues. The chain's CDR3 is CATSAEVAGELFF. CDR3 nucleotide sequence: TGTGCCACCAGTGCGGAGGTCGCCGGGGAGCTGTTTTTT.

A word on this clone: The junction shows a germline mismatch at one end, possibly a read error. V gene TRBV5-1 combines with J gene TRBJ2-7; 7 bases line up with TRBD2. Germline CDR1 reads SGHRS; CDR2 reads YFSETQ. This CDR3 is 14 amino acids long. The chain's CDR3 is CASSLDLAAGEQYF. The CDR3, as DNA: TGCGCCAGCAGTTTGGACCTAGCGGCAGGGGAGCAGTACTTC.

This chain joins TRBV28 and TRBJ1-1; tentative D call: TRBD1 (5 bases). CDR3 length: 15 amino acids. Deletions cut 7 bases from V and 4 bases from J, with 19 bases between. Germline CDR1 MDHEN, CDR2 SYDVKM. The CDR3 region is CASTAYGGRSTEAFF. Written as DNA, the CDR3 is TGTGCCAGCACGGCCTACGGGGGTCGGAGCACTGAAGCTTTCTTT. The complete variable domain, with remaining parts taken from reference TRBV28 and TRBJ1-1, reads DVKVTQSSRYLVKRTGEKVFLECVQDMDHENMFWYRQDPGLGLRLIYFSYDVKMKEKGDIPEGYSVSREKKERFSLILESASTNQTSMYLCASTAYGGRSTEAFFGQGTRLTVV.

The rearrangement joins TRBV18 to TRBJ1-4, with 10 bases aligning to TRBD1. CDR1 KGHSH and CDR2 LQKENI come from the germline V gene. The CDR3 consists of 16 residues. Trimming took 4 bases from V and 6 from J; bases not matched to a gene: 8. The CDR3: CASSLPGQGTDEKLFF. CDR3 nucleotide sequence: TGTGCCAGCTCACTCCCGGGACAGGGGACGGATGAAAAACTGTTTTTT.

The V and J genes are TRBV2 and TRBJ1-1, with D possibly matching TRBD1 (5 bases). The CDR3 is made up of 15 amino acids. The ends were cut back, 4 bases at V and 0 bases at J, with 12 bases in the middle. The germline V gene has CDR1 SNHLY and CDR2 FYNNEI. CDR3 sequence reads: CASSGGEDLNTEAFF. The CDR3 DNA reads TGTGCCAGCAGTGGGGGGGAGGATTTGAACACTGAAGCTTTCTTT. Full variable domain (rest looked up from reference TRBV2 and TRBJ1-1): EPEVTQTPSHQVTQMGQEVILRCVPISNHLYFYWYRQILGQKVEFLVSFYNNEISEKSEIFDDQFSVERPDGSNFTLKIRSTKLEDSAMYFCASSGGEDLNTEAFFGQGTRLTVV.

The CDR3 protein is CASGLVMGQGGYNEQFF. CDR3 coding DNA: TGTGCTAGTGGTTTGGTAATGGGACAGGGGGGGTACAATGAGCAGTTCTTC. This rearrangement joins TRBV12-5 to TRBJ2-1, with 11 bases matching TRBD1. Germline assignment: CDR1 LGHNT and CDR2 FRNRAP. The CDR3 runs to 17 residues. With V trimmed by 0 bases and J by 4 bases, 5 bases remained unmatched.

V is TRBV28 and J is TRBJ2-5, with D unresolved. Per the germline V gene, CDR1 is MDHEN and CDR2 is SYDVKM. V gave up 2 bases and J gave up 3 bases, with 10 bases separating them. The CDR3 is made up of 14 amino acids. The CDR3 region is CASSLTKIKETQYF. The CDR3 DNA reads TGTGCCAGCAGTTTAACAAAAATTAAAGAGACCCAGTACTTC.

This chain uses TRBV7-9 with TRBJ2-3; 12 bases align to TRBD2. The CDR3 runs 18 residues. Unmatched junction bases numbered 8, after V lost 2 bases and J lost 2 bases. Germline-derived CDR1 and CDR2 are SEHNR and FQNEAQ (reference sequence). The CDR3 nucleotides are TGTGCCAGCAGCTTACCTAGCGGGGGGGGACTGATCACAGATACGCAGTATTTT. Translated: CASSLPSGGGLITDTQYF.